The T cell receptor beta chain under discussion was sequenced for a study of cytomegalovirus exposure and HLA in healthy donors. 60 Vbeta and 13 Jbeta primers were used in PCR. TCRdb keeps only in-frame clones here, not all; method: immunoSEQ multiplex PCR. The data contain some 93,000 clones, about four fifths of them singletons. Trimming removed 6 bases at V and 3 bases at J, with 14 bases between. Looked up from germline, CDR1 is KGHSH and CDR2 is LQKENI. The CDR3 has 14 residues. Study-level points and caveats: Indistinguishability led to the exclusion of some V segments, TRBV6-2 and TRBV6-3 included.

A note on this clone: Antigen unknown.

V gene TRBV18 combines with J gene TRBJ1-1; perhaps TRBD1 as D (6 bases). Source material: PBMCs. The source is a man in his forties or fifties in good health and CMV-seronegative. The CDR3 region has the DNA TGTGCCAGCTCTCCATACAGGGATGACACTGAAGCTTTCTTT. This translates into CASSPYRDDTEAFF.